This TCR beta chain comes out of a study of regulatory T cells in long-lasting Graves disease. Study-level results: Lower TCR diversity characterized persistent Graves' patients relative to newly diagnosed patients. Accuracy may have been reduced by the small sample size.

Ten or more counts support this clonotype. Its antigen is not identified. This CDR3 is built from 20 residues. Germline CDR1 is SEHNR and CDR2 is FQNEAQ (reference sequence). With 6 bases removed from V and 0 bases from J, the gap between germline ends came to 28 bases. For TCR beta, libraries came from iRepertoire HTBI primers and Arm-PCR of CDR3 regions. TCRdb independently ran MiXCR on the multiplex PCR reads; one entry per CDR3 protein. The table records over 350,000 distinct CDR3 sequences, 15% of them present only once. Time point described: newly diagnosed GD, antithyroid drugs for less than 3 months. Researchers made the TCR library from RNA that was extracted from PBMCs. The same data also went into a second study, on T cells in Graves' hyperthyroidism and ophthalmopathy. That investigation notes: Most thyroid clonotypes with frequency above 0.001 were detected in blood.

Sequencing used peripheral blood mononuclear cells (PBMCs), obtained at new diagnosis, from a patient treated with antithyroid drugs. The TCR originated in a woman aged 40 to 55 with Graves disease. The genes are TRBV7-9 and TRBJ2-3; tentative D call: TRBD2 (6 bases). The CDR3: CASSDTSGLSSSASTDTQYF. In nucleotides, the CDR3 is TGTGCCAGCAGTGACACGTCGGGCCTTTCATCTAGCGCGAGCACAGATACGCAGTATTTT.